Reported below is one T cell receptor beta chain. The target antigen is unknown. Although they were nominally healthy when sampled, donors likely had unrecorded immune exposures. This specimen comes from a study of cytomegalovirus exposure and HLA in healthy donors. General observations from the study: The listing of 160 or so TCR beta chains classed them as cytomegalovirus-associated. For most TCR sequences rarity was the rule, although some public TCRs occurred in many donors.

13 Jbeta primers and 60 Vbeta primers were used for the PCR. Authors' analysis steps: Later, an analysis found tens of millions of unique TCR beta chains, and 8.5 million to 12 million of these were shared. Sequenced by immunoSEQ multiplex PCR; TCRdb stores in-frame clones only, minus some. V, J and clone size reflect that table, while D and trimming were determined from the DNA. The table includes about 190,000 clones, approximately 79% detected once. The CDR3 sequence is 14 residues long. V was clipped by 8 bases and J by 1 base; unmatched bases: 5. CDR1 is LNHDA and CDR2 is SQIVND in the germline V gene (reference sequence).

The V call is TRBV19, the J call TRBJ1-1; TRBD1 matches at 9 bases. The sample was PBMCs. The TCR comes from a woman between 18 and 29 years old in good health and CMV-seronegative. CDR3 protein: CASAPTGGNTEAFF. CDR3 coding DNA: TGTGCCAGTGCGCCGACAGGGGGGAACACTGAAGCTTTCTTT.